The 6 T cell receptor beta chains listed next were all sequenced from one sample in a study of CD8 T cells in Susac syndrome. When the RNA was reverse transcribed, random hexamers were used with an input of about 0.5 to 1 ug. TCRdb fed the immunoSEQ multiplex PCR reads into MiXCR, producing one record per CDR3 protein. Among some 140,000 distinct CDR3 sequences listed, 95% were seen once. Sequencing was performed on CD8+ T cells from PBMCs. The receptors originated from a human donor with Susac syndrome.

This clonotype was found once. The V and J genes are TRBV27 and TRBJ2-7; perhaps D is TRBD1 or TRBD2 (5 bases each). The V end lost 6 bases, the J end lost 7 bases, and 19 bases lay between the germline ends. CDR1 MNHEY and CDR2 SMNVEV come from the germline V gene (reference sequence). The CDR3 totals 14 residues. The CDR3 reads CASSLGRASAEQYF. CDR3 sequence (DNA): TGTGCCAGCAGCCTGGGACGCGCGTCAGCAGAGCAGTACTTC.

This sequence joins TRBV6-4 and TRBJ2-2; 10 bases fit TRBD2. The CDR3 runs to 15 residues. J gave up 2 bases and V 6 bases, and 3 bases lay outside the gene matches. In germline, CDR1 is MRHNA, CDR2 SNTAGT. This chain's CDR3 is CASRQREGNTGELFF. CDR3 DNA sequence: TGTGCCAGCAGACAGCGGGAGGGTAACACCGGGGAGCTGTTTTTT.

This clonotype has a single count. This chain connects TRBV2 to TRBJ2-7; 11 nucleotides match TRBD1. Germline V gene data show CDR1 as SNHLY and CDR2 as FYNNEI. The length of the CDR3 is 15 residues. J was trimmed by 5 bases and V by 5 bases; bases with no gene match: 8. The CDR3 DNA follows: TGTGCCAGCAGTCTGTCGGACAGGGGGCCGGACGAGCAGTACTTC. This encodes CASSLSDRGPDEQYF.

This chain connects TRBV7-9 to TRBJ2-7; D is unresolved. Trimming removed 3 bases from V and 0 bases from J, with 12 bases in between. Germline assignment: CDR1 SEHNR and CDR2 FQNEAQ (reference sequence). This CDR3 is built from 15 residues. As DNA, the CDR3 is TGTGCCAGCAGCTTCGGCGACCCCGGCTCCTACGAGCAGTACTTC. Translated, it gives CASSFGDPGSYEQYF.

A remark on this clonotype: Compared with germline, one end of the junction differs, possibly owing to a read error. The V call is TRBV7-2, the J call TRBJ2-2; D remains unclear. Germline-derived CDR1 and CDR2 are SGHTA and FQGNSA. The CDR3 length is 12 residues. The CDR3 here is CASSPPLEIRSF. DNA of the CDR3: TGTGCCAGCAGCCCGCCTCTCGAAATTCGGTCTTTT.

The CDR3 sequence: CASSSWGTASDTQYF. The CDR3 DNA reads as TGTGCCAGCAGCTCCTGGGGGACAGCCTCAGATACGCAGTATTTT. The chain is built from TRBV9 and TRBJ2-3; TRBD1 matches 7 bases. The CDR3 covers 15 residues. Germline V gives CDR1 SGDLS, CDR2 YYNGEE. The V and J ends lost 4 bases and 4 bases, in that order; junction bases with no gene match: 9.